The T cell receptor beta chain described here comes from a study of vaccination and CD4 T cells after COVID-19. Study-wide background: Six male and four female convalescents took part, two of them Hispanic.

Time point described: late sampling 161 to 241 days after vaccination in three convalescent patients. As to treatment: approximately 10-day PBMC culture with coronavirus spike peptide pools or control peptides (ViraFEST assay). ViraFEST enlarged antigen-specific T cell populations with peptide pools and afterwards sequenced TCRs. Germline CDR1 reads SGHTA; CDR2 reads FQGNSA. CDR3 size: 15 residues. V lost 4 bases, J lost 3 bases, and 5 bases stayed unmatched. Cultured CD4+ T cells had their DNA profiled by the Oncomine TCR Beta short-read assay. TCRdb reprocessed the PCR reads with MiXCR, giving one entry per CDR3 protein. The sample has tens of thousands of distinct CDR3 sequences, less than 45% seen once. This clonotype was seen only a few times. Its antigen is as yet unknown.

This specimen was CD4+ T cells from blood, cultured in vitro, taken about 7 months after SARS-CoV-2 vaccination. This receptor was identified in a human donor who had recovered from COVID-19. The V gene is TRBV7-2, the J gene TRBJ2-5, with 10 bases aligning to TRBD2. CDR3 amino acids: CASSSGLATKETQYF. DNA of the CDR3: TGTGCCAGCAGCTCGGGACTAGCGACTAAAGAGACCCAGTACTTC.